The 3 T cell receptor beta chains below all came from one sample that was sequenced in a study of cytomegalovirus exposure and HLA in healthy donors. PCR amplification relied on 60 Vbeta primers (plus 13 Jbeta primers). Generated by immunoSEQ multiplex PCR, the TCRdb table keeps only in-frame clones and is missing some. The sample carries roughly 250,000 clones, approximately 84% recorded once. Sequencing input: PBMCs. These receptors were obtained from a woman between 40 and 50 years old in good health and CMV-seropositive.

J is TRBJ1-4 and V is TRBV29-1; the match to TRBD1 covers 7 bases. Germline V gives CDR1 SQVTM, CDR2 ANQGSEA. The trim removed 4 bases at V and 3 bases at J, leaving 8 bases unmatched. This CDR3 region has 15 residues. The CDR3 DNA is TGCAGCGTTGCCCGGGACAGCTCTCCTAATGAAAAACTGTTTTTT. Amino acid sequence: CSVARDSSPNEKLFF.

The chain couples TRBV28 to TRBJ1-1; 7 bases line up with TRBD1. Per the germline V gene, CDR1 is MDHEN and CDR2 is SYDVKM. The junction had 9 bases not matched to a gene; V was cut back by 6 bases and J by 2 bases. The CDR3 loop spans 15 amino acids. The CDR3 loop is CASSSGDRINTEAFF. CDR3 coding DNA: TGTGCCAGCAGCAGTGGGGACAGAATAAACACTGAAGCTTTCTTT.

V usage is TRBV28 and J usage is TRBJ2-5; 9 nucleotides agree with TRBD2. CDR3 size: 18 residues. Germline lookup yields CDR1 MDHEN and CDR2 SYDVKM. Losses at the gene ends were 6 bases for V and 4 bases for J; bases not matched to a gene: 18. The CDR3 spells CASSNTRGVAGEAETQYF. For the CDR3, the DNA is TGTGCCAGCAGCAATACGCGAGGGGTAGCGGGAGAAGCAGAGACCCAGTACTTC.